This record looks at one T cell receptor beta chain sequence and its context. The source of the sample is a study of T cell repertoires in cytomegalovirus infection. TCRdb independently ran MiXCR on the reads; one entry per CDR3 protein. The table has some 300,000 distinct CDR3 sequences, roughly 17% seen once. Per the germline V gene, CDR1 is LNHNV and CDR2 is YYDKDF (reference sequence). This CDR3 spans 17 amino acids. After removal of 0 bases from V and 9 bases from J, the junction contained 11 bases not matched to a gene. The rearrangement joins TRBV15 to TRBJ2-1; 10 positions match TRBD2. The sequenced sample consisted of PBMCs. The receptor was derived from a human donor in good health (CMV status not recorded). Some clones in this sample may be carry-over from other donors' samples. The CDR3 loop reads CATSRDLRAGGPGEQFF. The CDR3 DNA follows: TGTGCCACCAGCAGAGATCTCAGAGCGGGGGGGCCGGGTGAGCAGTTCTTC.